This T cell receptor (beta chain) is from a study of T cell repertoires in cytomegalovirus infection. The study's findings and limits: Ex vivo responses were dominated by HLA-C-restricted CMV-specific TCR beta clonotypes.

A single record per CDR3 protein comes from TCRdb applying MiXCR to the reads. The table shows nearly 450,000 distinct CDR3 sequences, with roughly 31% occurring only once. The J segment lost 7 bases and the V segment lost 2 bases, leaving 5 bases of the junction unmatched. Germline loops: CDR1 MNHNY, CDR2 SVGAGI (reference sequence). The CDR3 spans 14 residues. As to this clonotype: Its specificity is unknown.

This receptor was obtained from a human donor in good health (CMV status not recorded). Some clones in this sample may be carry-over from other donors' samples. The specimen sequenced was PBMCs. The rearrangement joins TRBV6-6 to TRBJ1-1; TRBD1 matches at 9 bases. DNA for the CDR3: TGTGCCAGCAGTTACGCCGGGACAGGGAATGAAGCTTTCTTT. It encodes CASSYAGTGNEAFF.